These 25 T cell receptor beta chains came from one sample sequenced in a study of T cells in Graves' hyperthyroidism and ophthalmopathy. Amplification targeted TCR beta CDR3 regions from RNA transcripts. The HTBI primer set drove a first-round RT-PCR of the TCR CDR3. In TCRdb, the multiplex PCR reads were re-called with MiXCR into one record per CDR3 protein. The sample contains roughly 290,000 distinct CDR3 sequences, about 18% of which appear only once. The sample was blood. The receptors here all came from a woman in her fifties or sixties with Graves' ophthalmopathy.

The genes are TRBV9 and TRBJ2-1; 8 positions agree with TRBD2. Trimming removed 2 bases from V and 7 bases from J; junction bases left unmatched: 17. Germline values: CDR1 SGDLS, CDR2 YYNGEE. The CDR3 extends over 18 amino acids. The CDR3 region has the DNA TGTGCCAGCAGCGTCCAATCCCAAGGTAGCGGGGTCCGGAATGAGCAGTTCTTC. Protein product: CASSVQSQGSGVRNEQFF. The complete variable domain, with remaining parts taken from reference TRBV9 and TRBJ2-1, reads DSGVTQTPKHLITATGQRVTLRCSPRSGDLSVYWYQQSLDQGLQFLIQYYNGEERAKGNILERFSAQQFPDLHSELNLSSLELGDSALYFCASSVQSQGSGVRNEQFFGPGTRLTVL.

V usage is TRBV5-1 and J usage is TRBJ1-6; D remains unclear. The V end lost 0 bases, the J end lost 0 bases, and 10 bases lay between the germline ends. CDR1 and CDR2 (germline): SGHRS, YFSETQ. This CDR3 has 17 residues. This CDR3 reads CASSLGTYSSYNSPLHF. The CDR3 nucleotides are TGCGCCAGCAGCTTGGGAACATACAGCTCCTATAATTCACCCCTCCACTTT. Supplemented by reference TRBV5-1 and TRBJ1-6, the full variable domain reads KAGVTQTPRYLIKTRGQQVTLSCSPISGHRSVSWYQQTPGQGLQFLFEYFSETQRNKGNFPGRFSGRQFSNSRSEMNVSTLELGDSALYLCASSLGTYSSYNSPLHFGNGTRLTVT.

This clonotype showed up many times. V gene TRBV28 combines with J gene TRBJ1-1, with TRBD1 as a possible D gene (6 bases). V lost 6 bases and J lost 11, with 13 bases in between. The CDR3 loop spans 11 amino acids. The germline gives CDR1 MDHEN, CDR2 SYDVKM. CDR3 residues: CASRMTGRAFF. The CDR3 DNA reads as TGTGCCAGCAGAATGACAGGTCGGGCTTTCTTT.

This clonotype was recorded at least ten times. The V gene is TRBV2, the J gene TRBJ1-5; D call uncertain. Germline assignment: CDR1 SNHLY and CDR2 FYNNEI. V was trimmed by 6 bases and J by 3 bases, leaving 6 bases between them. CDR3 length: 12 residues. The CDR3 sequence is CASSKDNQPQHF. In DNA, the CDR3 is TGTGCCAGCAGCAAAGACAATCAGCCCCAGCATTTT.

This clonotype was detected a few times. The CDR3 coding sequence is TGTGCCAGCAGCCGGGGGTTCTCTGGAAACACCATATATTTT. This encodes CASSRGFSGNTIYF. The chain is built from TRBV7-9 and TRBJ1-3; TRBD1 might be the D (5 bases). The CDR3 runs to 14 residues. Trimming pared 5 bases from V and 0 bases from J, leaving 8 bases between. Germline V CDR1 and CDR2: SEHNR, FQNEAQ (reference sequence).

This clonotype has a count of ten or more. CDR3 loop: CASSLALQVYTF. The CDR3 DNA follows: TGTGCCAGCAGCTTGGCCCTGCAGGTGTACACCTTC. The chain is built from TRBV5-6 and TRBJ1-2; D gene ambiguous. The germline CDR1 and CDR2 sequences are SGHDT and YYEEEE. The CDR3 contains 12 residues. Deletions cut 0 bases from V and 11 bases from J, with 11 bases between.

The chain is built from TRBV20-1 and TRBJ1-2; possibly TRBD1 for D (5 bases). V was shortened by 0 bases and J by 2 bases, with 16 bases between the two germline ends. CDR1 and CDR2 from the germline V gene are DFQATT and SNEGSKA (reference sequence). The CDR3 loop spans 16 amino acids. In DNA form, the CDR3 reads TGCAGTGCTAGAGATCCGGCTGGGGCCGACAACTATGGCTACACCTTC. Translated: CSARDPAGADNYGYTF.

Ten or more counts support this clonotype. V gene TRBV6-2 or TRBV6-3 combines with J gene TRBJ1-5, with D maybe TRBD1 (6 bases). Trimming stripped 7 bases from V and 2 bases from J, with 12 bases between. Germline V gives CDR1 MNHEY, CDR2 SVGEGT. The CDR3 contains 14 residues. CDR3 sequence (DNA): TGTGCCAGCACGATGGGGGCACGCAATCAGCCCCAGCATTTT. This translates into CASTMGARNQPQHF.

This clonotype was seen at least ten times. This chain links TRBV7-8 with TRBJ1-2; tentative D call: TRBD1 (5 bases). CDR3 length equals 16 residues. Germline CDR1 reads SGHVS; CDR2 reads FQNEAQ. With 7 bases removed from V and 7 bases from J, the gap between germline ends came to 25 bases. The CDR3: CASTLVAGPRRGGYTF. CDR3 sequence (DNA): TGTGCCAGCACTCTTGTCGCCGGGCCCCGGAGGGGTGGCTACACCTTC.

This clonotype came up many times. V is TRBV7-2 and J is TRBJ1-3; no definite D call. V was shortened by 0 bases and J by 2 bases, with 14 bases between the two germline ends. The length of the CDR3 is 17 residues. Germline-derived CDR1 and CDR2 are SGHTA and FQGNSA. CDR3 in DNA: TGTGCCAGCAGCTTAGCGTCATCCTCCAGGACTGGAAACACCATATATTTT. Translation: CASSLASSSRTGNTIYF. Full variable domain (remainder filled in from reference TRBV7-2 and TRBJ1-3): GAGVSQSPSNKVTEKGKDVELRCDPISGHTALYWYRQSLGQGLEFLIYFQGNSAPDKSGLPSDRFSAERTGGSVSTLTIQRTQQEDSAVYLCASSLASSSRTGNTIYFGEGSWLTVV.

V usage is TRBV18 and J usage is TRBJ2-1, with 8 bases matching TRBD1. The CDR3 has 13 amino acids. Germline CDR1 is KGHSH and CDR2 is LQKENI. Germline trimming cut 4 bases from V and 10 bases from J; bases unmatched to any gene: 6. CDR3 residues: CASSRGQGQEQFF. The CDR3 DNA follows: TGTGCCAGCTCACGAGGACAGGGACAGGAGCAGTTCTTC.

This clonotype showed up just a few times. This CDR3 is CASSQEAGMNTEAFF. The CDR3, as DNA: TGCGCCAGCAGCCAAGAGGCAGGCATGAACACTGAAGCTTTCTTT. This sequence joins TRBV4-3 and TRBJ1-1; D is uncertain. Trimming shortened V by 0 bases and J by 0 bases, and 8 bases separated the two germline ends. This CDR3 is 15 amino acids long. CDR1 and CDR2 from the germline V gene are LGHNA and YSLEER.

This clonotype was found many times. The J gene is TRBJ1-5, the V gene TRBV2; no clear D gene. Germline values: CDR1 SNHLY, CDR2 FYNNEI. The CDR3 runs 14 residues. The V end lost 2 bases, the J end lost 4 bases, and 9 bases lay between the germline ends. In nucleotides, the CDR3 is TGTGCCAGCAGTGAACTCGGACTAAATCAGCCCCAGCATTTT. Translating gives CASSELGLNQPQHF.

CDR3 coding DNA: TGCAGCGTTGGAGGACACTCCTATGGCTACACCTTC. Translating it yields CSVGGHSYGYTF. The chain carries TRBV29-1 and TRBJ1-2, with D perhaps TRBD1 (5 bases). CDR3 length equals 12 residues. Looked up from germline, CDR1 is SQVTM and CDR2 is ANQGSEA. V lost 4 bases, J lost 4 bases, and 10 bases lay in between.

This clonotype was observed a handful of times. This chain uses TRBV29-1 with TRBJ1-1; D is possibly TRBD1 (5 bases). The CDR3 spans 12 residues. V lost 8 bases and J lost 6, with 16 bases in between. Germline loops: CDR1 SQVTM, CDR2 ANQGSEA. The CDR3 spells CSFRRASSEAFF. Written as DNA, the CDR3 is TGCAGCTTCCGCAGGGCTAGCTCTGAAGCTTTCTTT.

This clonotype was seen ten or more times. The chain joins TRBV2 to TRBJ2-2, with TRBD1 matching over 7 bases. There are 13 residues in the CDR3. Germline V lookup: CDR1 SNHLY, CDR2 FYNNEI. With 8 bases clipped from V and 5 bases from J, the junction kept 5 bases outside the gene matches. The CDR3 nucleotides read TGTGCCAGCCGGGACAGTAGGACCGGGGAGCTGTTTTTT. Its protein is CASRDSRTGELFF.

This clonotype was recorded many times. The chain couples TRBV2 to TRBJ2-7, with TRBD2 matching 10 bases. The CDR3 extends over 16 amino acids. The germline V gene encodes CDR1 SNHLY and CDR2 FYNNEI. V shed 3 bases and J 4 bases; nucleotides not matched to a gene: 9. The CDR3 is CASSDGLAGVVYEQYF. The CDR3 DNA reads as TGTGCCAGCAGTGATGGTCTAGCGGGAGTCGTGTACGAGCAGTACTTC.

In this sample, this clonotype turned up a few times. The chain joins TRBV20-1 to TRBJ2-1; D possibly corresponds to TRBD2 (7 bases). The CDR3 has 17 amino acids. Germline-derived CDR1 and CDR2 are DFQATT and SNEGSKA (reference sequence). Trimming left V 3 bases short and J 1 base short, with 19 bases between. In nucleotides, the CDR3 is TGCAGTGCTAGTCAGCTGGGAGGGGGGGAATCCTACAATGAGCAGTTCTTC. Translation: CSASQLGGGESYNEQFF.

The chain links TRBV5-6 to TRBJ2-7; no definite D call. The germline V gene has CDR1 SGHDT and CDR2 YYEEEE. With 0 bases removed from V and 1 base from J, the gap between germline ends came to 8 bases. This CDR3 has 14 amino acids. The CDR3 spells CASSLAGLSYEQYF. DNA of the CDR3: TGTGCCAGCAGCTTGGCCGGGCTTTCCTACGAGCAGTACTTC.

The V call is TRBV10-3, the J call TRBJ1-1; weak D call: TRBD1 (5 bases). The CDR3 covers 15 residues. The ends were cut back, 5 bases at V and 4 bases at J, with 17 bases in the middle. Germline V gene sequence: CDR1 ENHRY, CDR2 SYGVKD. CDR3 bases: TGTGCCATCAGTTACTCGTGGGGGGATGCCACTGAAGCTTTCTTT. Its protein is CAISYSWGDATEAFF.

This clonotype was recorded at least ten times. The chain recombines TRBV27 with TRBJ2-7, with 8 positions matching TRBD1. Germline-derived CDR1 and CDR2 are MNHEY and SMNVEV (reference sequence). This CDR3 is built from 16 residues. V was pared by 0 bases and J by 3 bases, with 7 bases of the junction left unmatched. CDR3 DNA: TGTGCCAGCAGTTTATCAGGGCAGGGGGCCTTCTACGAGCAGTACTTC. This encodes CASSLSGQGAFYEQYF.

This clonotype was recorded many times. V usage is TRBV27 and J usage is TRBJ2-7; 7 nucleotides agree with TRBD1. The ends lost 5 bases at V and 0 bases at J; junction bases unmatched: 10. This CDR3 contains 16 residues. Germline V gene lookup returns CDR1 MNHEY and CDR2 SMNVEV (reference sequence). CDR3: CASSTLYRGSSYEQYF. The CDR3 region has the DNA TGTGCCAGCAGTACCCTTTACAGGGGAAGCTCCTACGAGCAGTACTTC.

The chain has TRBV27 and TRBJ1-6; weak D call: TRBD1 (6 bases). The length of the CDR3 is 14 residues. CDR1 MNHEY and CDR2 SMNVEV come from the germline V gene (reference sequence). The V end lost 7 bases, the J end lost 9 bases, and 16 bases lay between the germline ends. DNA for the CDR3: TGTGCCAGCACCGCCCAGGGGAGTTTTTCACCCCTCCACTTT. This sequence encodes CASTAQGSFSPLHF.

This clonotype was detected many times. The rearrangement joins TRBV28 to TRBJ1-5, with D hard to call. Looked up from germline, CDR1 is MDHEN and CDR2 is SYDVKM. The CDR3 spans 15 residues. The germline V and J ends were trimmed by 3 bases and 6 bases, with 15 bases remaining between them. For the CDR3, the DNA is TGTGCCAGCAGTTTGTCCGCGCGCGCGGGTCAGCCCCAGCATTTT. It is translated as CASSLSARAGQPQHF.

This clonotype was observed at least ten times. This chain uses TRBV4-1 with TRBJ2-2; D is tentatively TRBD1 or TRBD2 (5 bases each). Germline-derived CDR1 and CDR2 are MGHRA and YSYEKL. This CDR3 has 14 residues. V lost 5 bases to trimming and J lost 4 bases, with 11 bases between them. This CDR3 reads CASSKRGLTGELFF. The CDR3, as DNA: TGCGCCAGCAGCAAGAGGGGCCTCACCGGGGAGCTGTTTTTT.